This T cell receptor (beta chain) was captured in a study of blood T cell repertoires in COVID-19. Study information: PBMCs, B-cell-depleted T cells, or T cells were the source of the cDNA or gDNA that made up the material.

Under the authors' procedure: Quantification of nucleated cells was approximated via reference gene primer amplification. The protocol was immunoSEQ multiplex PCR, while the TCRdb copy is restricted to in-frame clones and leaves out a portion. V and J calls and clone size are those listed in that table; D and trimming were worked out from the DNA. Counted here are 210,000 or so clones, 81% occurring once; the ten biggest clones make up 8% to 9.5%. Participants were aged roughly 18 to 90 years, lived in 24 US areas, and enrolled virtually. Participant-reported clinical history was the basis for cohort assignment. Germline CDR1 GTSNPN, CDR2 SVGIG (reference sequence). The CDR3 runs to 16 residues. V dropped 2 bases and J dropped 6; count of bases not matched to a gene: 8.

The receptor's source is a woman in her fifties or sixties with acute COVID-19. The V call is TRBV30, the J call TRBJ2-1; 12 bases match TRBD2. Sequenced input: PBMCs or T cells enriched from blood (not recorded which). CDR3 region: CAWSSGLAGRANEQFF. CDR3 sequence (DNA): TGTGCCTGGAGTTCTGGACTAGCGGGACGAGCCAATGAGCAGTTCTTC. Full variable domain (missing parts from reference TRBV30 and TRBJ2-1): SQTIHQWPATLVQPVGSPLSLECTVEGTSNPNLYWYRQAAGRGLQLLFYSVGIGQISSEVPQNLSASRPQDRQFILSSKKLLLSDSGFYLCAWSSGLAGRANEQFFGPGTRLTVL.